A selection of T cell receptor beta chains follows, all from one sample in a study of identical twins. TCRdb called the 5' RACE reads again in MiXCR, with one record for every CDR3 protein. The sample has approximately 300,000 distinct CDR3 sequences, roughly 9% seen once. These data also featured in a second study, about yellow fever vaccine responses in identical twins.

The sample taken for sequencing was CD8+ T cells sorted from blood. The receptors here all came from a woman between 18 and 29 years old in good health. CDR3s include the opening cysteine and the closing phenylalanine or tryptophan.

j_gene: TRBJ2-7
v_gene: TRBV4-3
CDR3aa: CASSQVRGTYEQYF

j_gene: TRBJ2-7
v_gene: TRBV27
CDR3aa: CASSQANGQGFYEQYF

j_gene: TRBJ2-7
v_gene: TRBV29-1
CDR3aa: CSVEVETQVHEQYF

j_gene: TRBJ2-4
v_gene: TRBV15
CDR3aa: CATSGEWAKNIQYF

j_gene: TRBJ2-7
v_gene: TRBV4-2
CDR3aa: CASSQAPGQTYEQYF

j_gene: TRBJ1-1
v_gene: TRBV29-1
CDR3aa: CSVADQGTEAFF

j_gene: TRBJ2-1
v_gene: TRBV13
CDR3aa: CASSGRAGSSYNEQFF

j_gene: TRBJ1-1
v_gene: TRBV28
CDR3aa: CASSATGEGYTEAFF

j_gene: TRBJ2-7
v_gene: TRBV10-2
CDR3aa: CASSEQQGGRYEQYF

j_gene: TRBJ2-2
v_gene: TRBV3-1
CDR3aa: CASSQIAGQGPGTGELFF

j_gene: TRBJ2-2
v_gene: TRBV20-1
CDR3aa: CSAHPGLAGAGELFF

j_gene: TRBJ2-2
v_gene: TRBV4-3
CDR3aa: CASSQEVGGGTGELFF

j_gene: TRBJ2-7
v_gene: TRBV5-1
CDR3aa: CASSPRRGGVFHEQYF